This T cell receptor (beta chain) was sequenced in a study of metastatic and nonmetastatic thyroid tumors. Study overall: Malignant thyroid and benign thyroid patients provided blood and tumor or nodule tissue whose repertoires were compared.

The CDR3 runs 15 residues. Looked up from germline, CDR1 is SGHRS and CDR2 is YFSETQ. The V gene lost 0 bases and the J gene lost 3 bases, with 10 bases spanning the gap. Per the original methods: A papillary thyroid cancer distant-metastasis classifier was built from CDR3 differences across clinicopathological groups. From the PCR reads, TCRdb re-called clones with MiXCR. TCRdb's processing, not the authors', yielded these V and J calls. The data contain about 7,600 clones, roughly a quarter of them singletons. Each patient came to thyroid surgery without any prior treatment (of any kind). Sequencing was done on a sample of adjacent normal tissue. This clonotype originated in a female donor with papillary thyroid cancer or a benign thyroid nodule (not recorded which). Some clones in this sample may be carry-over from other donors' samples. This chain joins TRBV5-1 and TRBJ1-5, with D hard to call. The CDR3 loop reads CASSLVGNNNQPQHF. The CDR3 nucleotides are TGCGCCAGCAGCTTGGTAGGGAACAACAATCAGCCCCAGCATTTT.